This T cell receptor (beta chain) was profiled in a study of shared clonotypes between healthy human individuals. Measured with immunoSEQ multiplex PCR; TCRdb has only the in-frame clones, and not every one. The sample holds around 980,000 clones, 70% to 80% seen once. Germline V CDR1 and CDR2: SGHNT, YYREEE (reference sequence). The CDR3 has 15 residues. Trimming removed 1 base at V and 1 base at J, with 8 bases between. The V call is TRBV5-4, the J call TRBJ2-2; D might be TRBD2 (6 bases). Input material: memory CD4+ T cells from PBMCs. Subset meaning: CD45RA-negative fraction. This TCR was sampled from a man younger than 35 in good health. Some clones in this sample may be carry-over from other donors' samples. The CDR3 DNA sequence: TGTGCCAGCAGCTTGACTAGCCAGAACACCGGGGAGCTGTTTTTT. This translates into CASSLTSQNTGELFF.